This T cell receptor (beta chain) was recovered during a study of blood T cell repertoires in COVID-19. Study background: COVID-19 samples, acute and convalescent, were from the United States, Italy and Spain. T cells, B-cell-depleted T cells, or PBMCs provided the cDNA or gDNA that served as material.

The CDR3 totals 16 residues. V shed 1 base and J 5 bases; nucleotides not matched to a gene: 7. Germline CDR1 LGHNA, CDR2 YNFKEQ. Enrollment of patients from Seattle took place during active infection, with longitudinal follow-up. The authors' processing: Reference gene primer amplification yielded estimated nucleated cell counts. Using immunoSEQ multiplex PCR, the repertoire was profiled, and TCRdb retains in-frame clones only, with some absent. V and J calls and clone size are those listed in that table; D and trimming were worked out from the DNA. The sample has 350,000 to 450,000 clones; around 87% are singletons.

Material for sequencing was peripheral blood. The gene calls are TRBV4-2 and TRBJ2-5, with 10 nucleotides matching TRBD2. This sequence originates from a woman aged 60-75 years with COVID-19, enrolled during active disease. The CDR3 sequence: CASSQGTSGEWETQYF. For the CDR3, the DNA is TGTGCCAGCAGCCAAGGCACTAGCGGGGAATGGGAGACCCAGTACTTC.